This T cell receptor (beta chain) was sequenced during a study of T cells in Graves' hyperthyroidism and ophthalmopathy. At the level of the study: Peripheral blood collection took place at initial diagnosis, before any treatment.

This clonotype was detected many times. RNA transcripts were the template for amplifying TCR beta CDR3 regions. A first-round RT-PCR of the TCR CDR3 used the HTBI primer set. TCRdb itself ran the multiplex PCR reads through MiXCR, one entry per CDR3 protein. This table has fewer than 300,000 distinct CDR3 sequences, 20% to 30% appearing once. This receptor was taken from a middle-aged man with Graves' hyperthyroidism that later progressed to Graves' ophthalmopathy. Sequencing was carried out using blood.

CDR3 sequence (DNA): TGTGCCAGCAGTTACTCGATTGCGACAGTGGGAAACACCATATATTTT. Its translation is CASSYSIATVGNTIYF. The chain links TRBV6-2 or TRBV6-3 to TRBJ1-3, with D maybe TRBD1 (5 bases). V was clipped by 0 bases and J by 4 bases, with 13 bases between them. This CDR3 is built from 16 residues. Germline V lookup: CDR1 MNHEY, CDR2 SVGEGT.